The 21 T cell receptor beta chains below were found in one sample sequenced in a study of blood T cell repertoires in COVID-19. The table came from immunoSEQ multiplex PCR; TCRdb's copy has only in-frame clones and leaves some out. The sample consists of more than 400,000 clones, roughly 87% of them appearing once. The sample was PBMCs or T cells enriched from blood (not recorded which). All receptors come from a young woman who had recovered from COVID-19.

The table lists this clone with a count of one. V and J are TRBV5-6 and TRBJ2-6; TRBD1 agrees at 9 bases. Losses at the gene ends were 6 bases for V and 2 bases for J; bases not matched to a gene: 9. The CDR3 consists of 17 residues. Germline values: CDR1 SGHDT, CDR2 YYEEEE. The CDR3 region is CASIEGTGLAGANVLTF. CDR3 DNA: TGTGCCAGCATAGAGGGGACAGGGCTAGCTGGGGCCAACGTCCTGACTTTC. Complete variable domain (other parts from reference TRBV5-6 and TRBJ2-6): DAGVTQSPTHLIKTRGQQVTLRCSPKSGHDTVSWYQQALGQGPQFIFQYYEEEERQRGNFPDRFSGHQFPNYSSELNVNALLLGDSALYLCASIEGTGLAGANVLTFGAGSRLTVL.

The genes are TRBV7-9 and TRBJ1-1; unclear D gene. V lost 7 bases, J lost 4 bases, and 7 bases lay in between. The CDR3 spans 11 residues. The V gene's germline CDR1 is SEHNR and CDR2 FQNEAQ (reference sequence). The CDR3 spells CASIYGTEAFF. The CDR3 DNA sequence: TGTGCCAGCATTTACGGCACTGAAGCTTTCTTT.

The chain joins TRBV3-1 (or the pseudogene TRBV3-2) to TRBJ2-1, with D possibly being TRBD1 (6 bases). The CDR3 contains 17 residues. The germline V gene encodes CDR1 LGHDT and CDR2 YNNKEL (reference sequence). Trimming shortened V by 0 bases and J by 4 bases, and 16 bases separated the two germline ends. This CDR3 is CASSQDSGQKFYNEQFF. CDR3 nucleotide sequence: TGTGCCAGCAGCCAAGATAGTGGACAGAAATTTTACAATGAGCAGTTCTTC.

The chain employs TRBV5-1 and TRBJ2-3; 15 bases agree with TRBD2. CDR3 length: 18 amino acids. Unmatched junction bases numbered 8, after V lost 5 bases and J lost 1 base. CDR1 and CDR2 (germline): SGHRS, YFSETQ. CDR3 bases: TGCGCCAGCAGTCCCGGACTAGCGGGGGGGCGTGGCACAGATACGCAGTATTTT. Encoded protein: CASSPGLAGGRGTDTQYF.

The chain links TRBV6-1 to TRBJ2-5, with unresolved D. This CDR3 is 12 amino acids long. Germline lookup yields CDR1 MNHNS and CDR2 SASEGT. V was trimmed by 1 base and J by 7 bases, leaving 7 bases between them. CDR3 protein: CASSEGYGTQYF. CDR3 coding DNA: TGTGCCAGCAGTGAAGGGTACGGGACCCAGTACTTC.

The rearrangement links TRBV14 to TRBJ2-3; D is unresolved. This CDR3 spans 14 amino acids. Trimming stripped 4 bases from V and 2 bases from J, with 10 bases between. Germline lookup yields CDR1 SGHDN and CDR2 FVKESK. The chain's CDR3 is CASSRRTVTDTQYF. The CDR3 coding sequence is TGTGCCAGCAGCCGTAGAACCGTCACAGATACGCAGTATTTT.

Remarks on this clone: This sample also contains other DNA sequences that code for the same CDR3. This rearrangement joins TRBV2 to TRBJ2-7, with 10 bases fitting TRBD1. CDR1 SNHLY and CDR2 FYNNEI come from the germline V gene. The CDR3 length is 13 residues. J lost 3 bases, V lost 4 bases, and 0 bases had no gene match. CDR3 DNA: TGTGCCAGCAGTGGGACAGGGGGCTACGAGCAGTACTTC. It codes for CASSGTGGYEQYF.

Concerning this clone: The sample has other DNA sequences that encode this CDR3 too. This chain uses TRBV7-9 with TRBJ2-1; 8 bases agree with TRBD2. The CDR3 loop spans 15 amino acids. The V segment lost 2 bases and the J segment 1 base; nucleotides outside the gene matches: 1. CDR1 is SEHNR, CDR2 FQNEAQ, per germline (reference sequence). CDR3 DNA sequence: TGTGCCAGCAGCTTATTAGCGGGGTCCTACAATGAGCAGTTCTTC. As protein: CASSLLAGSYNEQFF. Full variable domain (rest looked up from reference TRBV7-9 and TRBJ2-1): DTGVSQNPRHKITKRGQNVTFRCDPISEHNRLYWYRQTLGQGPEFLTYFQNEAQLEKSRLLSDRFSAERPKGSFSTLEIQRTEQGDSAMYLCASSLLAGSYNEQFFGPGTRLTVL.

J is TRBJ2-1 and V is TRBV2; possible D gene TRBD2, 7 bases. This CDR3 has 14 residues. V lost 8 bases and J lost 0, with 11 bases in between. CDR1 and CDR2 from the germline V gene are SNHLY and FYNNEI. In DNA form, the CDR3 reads TGTGCCAGCGGGAGGGGGAGCTCCTACAATGAGCAGTTCTTC. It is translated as CASGRGSSYNEQFF. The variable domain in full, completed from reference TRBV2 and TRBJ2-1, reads EPEVTQTPSHQVTQMGQEVILRCVPISNHLYFYWYRQILGQKVEFLVSFYNNEISEKSEIFDDQFSVERPDGSNFTLKIRSTKLEDSAMYFCASGRGSSYNEQFFGPGTRLTVL.

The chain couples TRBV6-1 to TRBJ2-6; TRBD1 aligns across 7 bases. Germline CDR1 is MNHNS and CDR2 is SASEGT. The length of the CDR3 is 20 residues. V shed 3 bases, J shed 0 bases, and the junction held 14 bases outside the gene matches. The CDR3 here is CASSEIAPQGDGSGANVLTF. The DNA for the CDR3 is TGTGCCAGCAGTGAGATAGCCCCCCAGGGGGATGGCTCTGGGGCCAACGTCCTGACTTTC.

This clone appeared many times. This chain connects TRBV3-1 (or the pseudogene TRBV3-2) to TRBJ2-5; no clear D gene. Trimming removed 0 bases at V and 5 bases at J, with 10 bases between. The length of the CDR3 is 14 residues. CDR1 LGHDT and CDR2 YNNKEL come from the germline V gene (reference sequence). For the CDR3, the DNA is TGTGCCAGCAGCCAAGATGTGGGCATGGAGACCCAGTACTTC. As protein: CASSQDVGMETQYF.

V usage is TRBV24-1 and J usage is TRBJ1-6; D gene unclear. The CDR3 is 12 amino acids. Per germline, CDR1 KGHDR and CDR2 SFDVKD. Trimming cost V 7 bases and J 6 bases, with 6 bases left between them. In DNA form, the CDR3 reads TGTGCCACCAGGATACTTAATTCACCCCTCCACTTT. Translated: CATRILNSPLHF.

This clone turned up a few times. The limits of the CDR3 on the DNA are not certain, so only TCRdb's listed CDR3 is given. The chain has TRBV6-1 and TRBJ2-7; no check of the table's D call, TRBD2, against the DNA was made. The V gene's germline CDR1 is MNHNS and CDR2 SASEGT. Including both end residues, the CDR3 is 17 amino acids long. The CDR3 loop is CASSGLATWDFGNEQYF.

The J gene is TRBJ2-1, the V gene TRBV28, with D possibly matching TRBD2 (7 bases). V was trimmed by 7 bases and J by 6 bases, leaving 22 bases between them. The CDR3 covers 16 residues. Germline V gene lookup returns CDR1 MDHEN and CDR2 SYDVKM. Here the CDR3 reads CASTPHLGGDGNEQFF. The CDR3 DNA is TGTGCCAGCACCCCTCACCTAGGGGGGGACGGCAATGAGCAGTTCTTC.

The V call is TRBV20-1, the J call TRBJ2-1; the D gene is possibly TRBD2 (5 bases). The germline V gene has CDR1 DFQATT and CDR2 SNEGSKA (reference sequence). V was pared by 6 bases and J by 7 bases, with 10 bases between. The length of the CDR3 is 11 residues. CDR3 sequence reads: CSALRRNEQFF. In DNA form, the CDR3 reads TGCAGTGCCCTTAGGAGGAATGAGCAGTTCTTC.

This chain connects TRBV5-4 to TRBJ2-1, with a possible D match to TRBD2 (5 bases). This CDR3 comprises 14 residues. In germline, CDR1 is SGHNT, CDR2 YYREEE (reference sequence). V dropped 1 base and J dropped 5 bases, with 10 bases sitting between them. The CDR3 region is CASSLSGTHNEQFF. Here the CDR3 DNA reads TGTGCCAGCAGCTTGTCGGGAACCCACAATGAGCAGTTCTTC.

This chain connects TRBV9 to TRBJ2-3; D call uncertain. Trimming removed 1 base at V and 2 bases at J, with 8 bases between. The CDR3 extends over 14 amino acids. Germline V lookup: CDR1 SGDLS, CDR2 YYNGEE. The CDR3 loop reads CASSVSTATDTQYF. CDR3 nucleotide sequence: TGTGCCAGCAGCGTAAGTACAGCCACAGATACGCAGTATTTT.

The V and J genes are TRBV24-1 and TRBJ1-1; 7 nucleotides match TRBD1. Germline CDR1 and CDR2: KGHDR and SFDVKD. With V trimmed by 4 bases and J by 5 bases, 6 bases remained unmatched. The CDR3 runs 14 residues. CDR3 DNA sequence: TGTGCCACCAGTGACCCGGGACAGCCAACTGAAGCTTTCTTT. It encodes CATSDPGQPTEAFF.

As DNA, the CDR3 is TGTGCCAGCAGCGTGAGCCGACTAGCGGGGGGCTCGGATACGCAGTATTTT. It translates to CASSVSRLAGGSDTQYF. The rearrangement uses TRBV9 and TRBJ2-3; 13 nucleotides match TRBD2. This CDR3 region has 17 residues. The ends lost 2 bases at V and 6 bases at J; junction bases unmatched: 9. Looked up from germline, CDR1 is SGDLS and CDR2 is YYNGEE.

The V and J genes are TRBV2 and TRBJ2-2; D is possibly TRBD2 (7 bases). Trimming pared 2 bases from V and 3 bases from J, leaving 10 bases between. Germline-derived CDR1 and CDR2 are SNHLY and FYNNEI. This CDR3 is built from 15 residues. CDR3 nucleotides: TGTGCCAGCAGTGAAACGGGGGGCGACACCGGGGAGCTGTTTTTT. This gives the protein CASSETGGDTGELFF.

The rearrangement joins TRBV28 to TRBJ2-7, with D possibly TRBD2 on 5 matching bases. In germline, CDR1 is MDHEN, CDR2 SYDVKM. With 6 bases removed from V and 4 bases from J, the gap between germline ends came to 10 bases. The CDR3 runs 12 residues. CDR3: CASSGERYEQYF. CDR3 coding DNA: TGTGCCAGCAGCGGGGAGAGGTACGAGCAGTACTTC.